This T cell receptor beta chain was captured by sequencing in a study of blood T cell repertoires in COVID-19. It was during active infection that Seattle patients were enrolled and then longitudinally followed. The CDR3 runs 13 residues. Germline loops: CDR1 SGHTA, CDR2 FQGTGA. The V and J ends lost 3 bases and 7 bases respectively, with 10 bases between them. The data were produced by immunoSEQ multiplex PCR, yet TCRdb's version contains in-frame clones alone and is incomplete. Here the sample spans 200,000 to 300,000 clones, over 75% being singletons. The clonotype comes from a man aged 45-60 years with COVID-19, enrolled during active disease. The rearrangement uses TRBV7-3 and TRBJ2-1, with D maybe TRBD2 (6 bases). The sequencing sample was made of peripheral blood. Here the CDR3 DNA reads TGTGCCAGCAGCTTTGGGGGGATTAATGAGCAGTTCTTC. Translation gives CASSFGGINEQFF.